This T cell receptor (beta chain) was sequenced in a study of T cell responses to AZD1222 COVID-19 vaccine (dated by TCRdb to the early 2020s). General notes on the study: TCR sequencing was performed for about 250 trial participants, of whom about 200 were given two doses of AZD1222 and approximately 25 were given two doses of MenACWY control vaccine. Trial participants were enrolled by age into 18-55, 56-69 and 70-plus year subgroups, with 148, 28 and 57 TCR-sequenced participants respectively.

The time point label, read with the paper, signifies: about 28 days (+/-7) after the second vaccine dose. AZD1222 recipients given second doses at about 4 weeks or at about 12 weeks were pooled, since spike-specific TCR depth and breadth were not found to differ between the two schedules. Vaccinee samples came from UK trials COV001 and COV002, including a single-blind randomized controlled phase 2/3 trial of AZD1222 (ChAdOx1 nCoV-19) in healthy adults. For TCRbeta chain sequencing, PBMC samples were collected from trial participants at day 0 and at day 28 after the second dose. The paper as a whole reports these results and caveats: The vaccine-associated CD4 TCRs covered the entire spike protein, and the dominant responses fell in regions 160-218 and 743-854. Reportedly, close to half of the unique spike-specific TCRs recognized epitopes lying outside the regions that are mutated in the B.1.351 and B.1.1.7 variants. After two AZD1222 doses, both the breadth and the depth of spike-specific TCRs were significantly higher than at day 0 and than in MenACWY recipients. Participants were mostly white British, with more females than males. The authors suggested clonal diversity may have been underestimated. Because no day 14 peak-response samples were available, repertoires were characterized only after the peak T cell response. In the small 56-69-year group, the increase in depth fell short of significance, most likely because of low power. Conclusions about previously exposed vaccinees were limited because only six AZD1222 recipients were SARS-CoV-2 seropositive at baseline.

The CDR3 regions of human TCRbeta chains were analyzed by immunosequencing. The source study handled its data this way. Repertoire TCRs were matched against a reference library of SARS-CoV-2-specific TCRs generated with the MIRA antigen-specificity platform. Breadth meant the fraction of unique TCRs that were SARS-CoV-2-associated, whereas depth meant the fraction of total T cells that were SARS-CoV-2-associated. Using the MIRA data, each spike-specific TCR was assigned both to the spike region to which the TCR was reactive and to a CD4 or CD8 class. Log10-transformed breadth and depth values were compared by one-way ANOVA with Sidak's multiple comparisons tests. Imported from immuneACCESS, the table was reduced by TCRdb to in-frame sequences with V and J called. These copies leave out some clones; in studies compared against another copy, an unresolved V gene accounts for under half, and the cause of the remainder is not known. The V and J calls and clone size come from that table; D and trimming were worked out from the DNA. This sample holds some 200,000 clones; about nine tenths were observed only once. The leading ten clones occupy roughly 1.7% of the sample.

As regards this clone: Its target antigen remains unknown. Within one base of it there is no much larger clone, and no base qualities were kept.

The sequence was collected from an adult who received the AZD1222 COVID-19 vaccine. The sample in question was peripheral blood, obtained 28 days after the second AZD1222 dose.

The DNA sequence follows: TGTGCCAGCAGCCAAGATTCCGAGGCCACAGGGGGCGGTGAAAAACTGTTTTTT. The translation is CASSQDSEATGGGEKLFF. The chain was built from TRBV4-2 and TRBJ1-4, and 9 junction bases match TRBD1. Inclusive of the bounding cysteine and phenylalanine, the CDR3 is 18 residues long. The read is trimmed to its CDR3 DNA, 54 bases read in frame from base 1. Germline trimming amounts to 0 bases on V and 7 bases on J, with 12 as the count of junction bases outside the gene matches. Looking up the germline V gene yields CDR1 LGHNA and CDR2 YNFKEQ.